The 18 T cell receptor beta chains below come from one sample, sequenced in a study of blood T cell repertoires in COVID-19. Measured with immunoSEQ multiplex PCR; TCRdb has only the in-frame clones, and not every one. This table has 150,000 to 200,000 clones, 85% appearing once. The specimen sequenced was peripheral blood. These receptors were collected from a human donor with acute or convalescent COVID-19. The donor label of this sample is uncertain.

The CDR3 DNA reads TGTGCCAGCAGTGATTATGACAGGGGTGATGATAATTCACCCCTCCACTTT. This translates into CASSDYDRGDDNSPLHF. The rearrangement links TRBV25-1 to TRBJ1-6; 8 nucleotides line up with TRBD1. Germline V CDR1 and CDR2: MGHDK, SYGVNS. V shed 3 bases, J shed 5 bases, and the junction held 9 bases outside the gene matches. The CDR3 covers 17 residues.

The chain has TRBV5-4 and TRBJ2-1, with a possible D match to TRBD2 (7 bases). Trimming cost V 5 bases and J 5 bases, with 17 bases left between them. The CDR3 has 15 amino acids. The V gene's germline CDR1 is SGHNT and CDR2 YYREEE (reference sequence). The DNA of the CDR3 is TGTGCCAGCAGAGAGGGGGGGGTACTACACAATGAGCAGTTCTTC. This sequence encodes CASREGGVLHNEQFF.

The chain links TRBV18 to TRBJ1-1; D uncertain. There are 11 residues in the CDR3. CDR1 and CDR2 (germline): KGHSH, LQKENI. V was trimmed by 4 bases and J by 11 bases, leaving 11 bases between them. The CDR3 DNA reads TGTGCCAGCTCACTTATGGGCGAGGCTTTCTTT. It encodes CASSLMGEAFF.

The V and J genes are TRBV28 and TRBJ1-6, with D possibly matching TRBD1 (6 bases). This CDR3 comprises 15 residues. The germline CDR1 and CDR2 sequences are MDHEN and SYDVKM. V lost 8 bases, J lost 6 bases, and 17 bases lay in between. In nucleotides, the CDR3 is TGTGCCAGCTCCAACACGGGACACGGTAATTCACCCCTCCACTTT. Amino acids: CASSNTGHGNSPLHF.

The J gene is TRBJ1-5, the V gene TRBV9; 8 bases agree with TRBD1. Germline V gene data show CDR1 as SGDLS and CDR2 as YYNGEE. The ends lost 0 bases at V and 2 bases at J; junction bases unmatched: 1. The CDR3 runs 15 residues. In DNA form, the CDR3 reads TGTGCCAGCAGCGTAGAGGACAGGGGCAATCAGCCCCAGCATTTT. As protein: CASSVEDRGNQPQHF.

The chain joins TRBV3-1 (or the pseudogene TRBV3-2) to TRBJ2-7; D remains unclear. The CDR3 is 12 residues long. Trimming took off 1 base at V and 3 bases at J, with 4 bases between the two ends. Germline CDR1 reads LGHDT; CDR2 reads YNNKEL (reference sequence). Here the CDR3 DNA reads TGTGCCAGCAGCCAAGTCTTCTACGAGCAGTACTTC. As protein: CASSQVFYEQYF.

The chain employs TRBV2 and TRBJ1-3, with a tentative D call TRBD1 (6 bases). The CDR3 runs to 15 residues. Trimming left V 6 bases short and J 1 base short, with 13 bases between. The germline CDR1 and CDR2 sequences are SNHLY and FYNNEI. The CDR3 spells CASSETGQSGNTIYF. The CDR3 DNA is TGTGCCAGCAGCGAGACCGGACAGTCTGGAAACACCATATATTTT.

The chain links TRBV3-1 (or the pseudogene TRBV3-2) to TRBJ2-3; TRBD1 matches at 7 bases. V dropped 0 bases and J dropped 5; count of bases not matched to a gene: 11. There are 17 residues in the CDR3. Germline CDR1 reads LGHDT; CDR2 reads YNNKEL (reference sequence). This chain's CDR3 is CASSQDTRGLKGDTQYF. DNA of the CDR3: TGTGCCAGCAGCCAAGATACGAGGGGGCTTAAGGGAGATACGCAGTATTTT.

The chain recombines TRBV7-2 with TRBJ2-3; 9 bases map to TRBD1. From germline, CDR1 is SGHTA and CDR2 FQGNSA. The V segment lost 5 bases and the J segment 4 bases; nucleotides outside the gene matches: 4. The CDR3 runs to 14 residues. The CDR3 nucleotides read TGTGCCAGCAGCCCACGGACAGGGGCAGATACGCAGTATTTT. The encoded protein is CASSPRTGADTQYF.

The chain joins TRBV19 to TRBJ1-6; D gene ambiguous. The V gene's germline CDR1 is LNHDA and CDR2 SQIVND (reference sequence). The CDR3 is made up of 14 amino acids. The ends were cut back, 3 bases at V and 2 bases at J, with 5 bases in the middle. The CDR3 DNA follows: TGTGCCAGTAGTATGTCCGCCTATAATTCACCCCTCCACTTT. Residues: CASSMSAYNSPLHF.

The J gene is TRBJ1-6, the V gene TRBV7-2; 11 nucleotides agree with TRBD1. Germline V gene lookup returns CDR1 SGHTA and CDR2 FQGNSA. CDR3 length equals 15 residues. After removal of 9 bases from V and 2 bases from J, the junction contained 3 bases not matched to a gene. This CDR3 is CASRTGGAYNSPLHF. Written as DNA, the CDR3 is TGTGCCAGTAGGACAGGGGGCGCCTATAATTCACCCCTCCACTTT.

This clone was seen just once. V and J are TRBV11-2 and TRBJ1-4; D may be TRBD1 (6 bases). CDR3 length: 19 residues. Per germline, CDR1 SGHAT and CDR2 FQNNGV. V was pared by 1 base and J by 8 bases, with 26 bases between. CDR3 bases: TGTGCCAGCAGCTTAGCCGGCTGGACAGTGGCCTATCGGCGCGAAAAACTGTTTTTT. Its protein product is CASSLAGWTVAYRREKLFF.

The chain employs TRBV3-1 (or the pseudogene TRBV3-2) and TRBJ1-2, with a tentative D call TRBD1 (5 bases). The CDR3 runs to 15 residues. V was pared by 1 base and J by 7 bases, with 16 bases between. Germline assignment: CDR1 LGHDT and CDR2 YNNKEL (reference sequence). The CDR3 reads CASSQALLGGVGYTF. CDR3 DNA sequence: TGTGCCAGCAGCCAAGCCCTCCTTGGAGGGGTTGGCTACACCTTC.

This chain joins TRBV7-2 and TRBJ1-2; the D gene is possibly TRBD1 (6 bases). Germline CDR1 SGHTA, CDR2 FQGNSA. This CDR3 is built from 17 residues. V was cut by 3 bases and J by 8 bases, with 25 bases left in between. In DNA, the CDR3 is TGTGCCAGCAGCTTCTCGTATAAACAGGGACCCACGGGGGGCTACACCTTC. This encodes CASSFSYKQGPTGGYTF. The full variable domain, rest sourced from reference TRBV7-2 and TRBJ1-2, is GAGVSQSPSNKVTEKGKDVELRCDPISGHTALYWYRQSLGQGLEFLIYFQGNSAPDKSGLPSDRFSAERTGGSVSTLTIQRTQQEDSAVYLCASSFSYKQGPTGGYTFGSGTRLTVV.

The chain combines TRBV9 with TRBJ1-4, with 7 positions matching TRBD1. Germline CDR1 reads SGDLS; CDR2 reads YYNGEE. The J segment lost 0 bases and the V segment lost 4 bases, leaving 6 bases of the junction unmatched. The length of the CDR3 is 16 residues. The CDR3 is CASSPGQSPTNEKLFF. The CDR3 bases are TGTGCCAGCAGCCCGGGACAGAGTCCAACTAATGAAAAACTGTTTTTT.

In the case of this clone: Other DNA sequences from this sample encode an identical CDR3 as well. The chain joins TRBV4-3 to TRBJ1-5; a weak D match, TRBD1 (6 bases). Between the trimmed V and J ends, which lost 0 bases and 7 bases, there was a span of 7 bases. Germline CDR1 and CDR2: LGHNA and YSLEER. The CDR3 totals 13 residues. The CDR3 sequence is CASSQDRGQPQHF. In DNA form, the CDR3 reads TGCGCCAGCAGCCAAGATAGGGGGCAGCCCCAGCATTTT.

V usage is TRBV29-1 and J usage is TRBJ1-6; D possibly corresponds to TRBD1 (6 bases). Germline-derived CDR1 and CDR2 are SQVTM and ANQGSEA. V was pared by 6 bases and J by 10 bases, with 19 bases between. The CDR3 contains 14 residues. In nucleotides, the CDR3 is TGCAGCGTGCGCTGGGGGACACAAACATCACCCCTCCACTTT. It is translated as CSVRWGTQTSPLHF.

As regards this clone: The junction departs from the called germline gene at one end, perhaps through a read error. The chain links TRBV4-3 to TRBJ1-1; 10 bases agree with TRBD1. The V gene's germline CDR1 is LGHNA and CDR2 YSLEER. This CDR3 has 15 amino acids. The CDR3 reads CPSSRQGALATEAFF. The CDR3 DNA reads as TGCCCCAGCAGCCGACAGGGGGCATTGGCCACTGAAGCTTTCTTT.